This T cell receptor (beta chain) was identified in a study of T cell repertoires in cytomegalovirus infection. About the study: Public TCR beta signature analysis indicated the presence of both CMV infection and matching HLA type. Study-level findings and limits: Accumulated public TCR beta family frequency recognized individuals carrying CMV together with the relevant HLA. The ex vivo response showed dominance by HLA-C-restricted CMV-specific TCR beta clonotypes.

V was shortened by 0 bases and J by 0 bases, with 12 bases between the two germline ends. Per germline, CDR1 SNHLY and CDR2 FYNNEI. The CDR3 has 18 residues. A note on this clonotype: Its specificity is not known.

TCRdb analysed the reads with MiXCR anew, one entry per CDR3 protein. The sample shows about 340,000 distinct CDR3 sequences, about 27% of them seen only once. This chain joins TRBV2 and TRBJ2-6; D gene ambiguous. The TCR comes from a human donor in good health (CMV status not recorded). Some clones in this sample may be carry-over from other donors' samples. The material was cultured PBMCs, obtained from culture after CMV antigen stimulation. CDR3 residues: CASSEALRQRSGANVLTF. For the CDR3, the DNA is TGTGCCAGCAGTGAAGCGCTTCGGCAGCGCTCTGGGGCCAACGTCCTGACTTTC.